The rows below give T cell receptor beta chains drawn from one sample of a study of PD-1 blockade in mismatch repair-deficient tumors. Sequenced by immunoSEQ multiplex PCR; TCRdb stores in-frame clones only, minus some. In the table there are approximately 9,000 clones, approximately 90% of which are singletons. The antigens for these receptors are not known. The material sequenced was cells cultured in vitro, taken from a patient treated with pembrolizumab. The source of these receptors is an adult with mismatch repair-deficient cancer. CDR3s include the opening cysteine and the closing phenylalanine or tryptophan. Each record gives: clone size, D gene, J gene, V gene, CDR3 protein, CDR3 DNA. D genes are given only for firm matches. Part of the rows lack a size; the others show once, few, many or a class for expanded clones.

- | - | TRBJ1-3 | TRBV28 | CASRPRFGVGNTIYF | TGTGCCAGCAGACCCCGATTCGGGGTCGGAAACACCATATATTTT
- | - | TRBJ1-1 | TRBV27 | CASSSSTVKMNTEAFF | TGTGCCAGCAGTTCGTCGACAGTCAAAATGAACACTGAAGCTTTCTTT
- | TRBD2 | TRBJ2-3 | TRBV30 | CAWSGSGSPPDTQYF | TGTGCCTGGAGCGGCAGCGGGAGCCCACCAGATACGCAGTATTTT
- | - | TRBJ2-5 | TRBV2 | CASSLFGSAEETQYF | TGTGCCAGCAGTCTGTTCGGGAGTGCGGAGGAGACCCAGTACTTC
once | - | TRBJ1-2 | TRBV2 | CASSQGFDYGYTF | TGTGCCAGCAGTCAGGGTTTCGACTATGGCTACACCTTC
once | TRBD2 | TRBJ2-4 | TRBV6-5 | CASSRLAGVGYIQYF | TGTGCCAGCAGTCGACTAGCGGGAGTTGGGTACATTCAGTACTTC
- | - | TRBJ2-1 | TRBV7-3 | CASSLTGTVDNEQFF | TGTGCCAGCAGCCTGACAGGGACTGTCGACAATGAGCAGTTCTTC
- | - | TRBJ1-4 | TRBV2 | CASSGTGGAGEKLFF | TGTGCCAGCAGTGGAACGGGGGGCGCGGGTGAAAAACTGTTTTTT
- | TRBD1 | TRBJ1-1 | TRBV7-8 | CASSLVDRGNTEAFF | TGTGCCAGCAGCTTAGTAGACAGGGGAAACACTGAAGCTTTCTTT
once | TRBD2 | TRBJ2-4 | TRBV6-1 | CASSEGLAGGPLAKNIQYF | TGTGCCAGCAGTGAAGGACTAGCGGGAGGGCCGTTAGCCAAAAACATTCAGTACTTC
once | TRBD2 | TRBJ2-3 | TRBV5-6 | CASSLTTSVSTDTQYF | TGTGCCAGCAGCTTGACGACTAGCGTTAGCACAGATACGCAGTATTTT
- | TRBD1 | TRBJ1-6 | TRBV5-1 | CASSLQGDASPLHF | TGCGCCAGCAGCCTACAGGGGGACGCTTCACCCCTCCACTTT
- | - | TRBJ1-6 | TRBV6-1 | CASSEGVRPLHF | TGTGCCAGCAGTGAAGGGGTAAGACCCCTCCACTTT
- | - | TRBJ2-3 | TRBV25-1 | CATRDYLYTDTQYF | TGTGCCACCCGCGACTACCTATACACAGATACGCAGTATTTT
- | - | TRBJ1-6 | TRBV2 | CASSMERDSPLHF | TGTGCCAGCAGTATGGAAAGGGATTCACCCCTCCACTTT
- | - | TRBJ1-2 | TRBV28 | CACSLRAGFNYGYTF | TGTGCCTGCAGCTTACGAGCGGGGTTTAACTATGGCTACACCTTC
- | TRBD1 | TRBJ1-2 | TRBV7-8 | CASSLSGGTGIGYTF | TGTGCCAGCAGCTTATCCGGGGGGACAGGGATCGGCTACACCTTC
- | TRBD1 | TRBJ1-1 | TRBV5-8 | CASSLAGTENTEAFF | TGTGCCAGCAGCTTGGCGGGGACAGAGAACACTGAAGCTTTCTTT
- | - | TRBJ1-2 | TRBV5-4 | CASSLEGLGAWGYTF | TGTGCCAGCAGCTTGGAAGGTTTAGGGGCGTGGGGCTACACCTTC
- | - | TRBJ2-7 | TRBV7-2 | CASSRPGQTYEQYF | TGTGCCAGCAGCCGTCCGGGACAAACCTACGAGCAGTACTTC
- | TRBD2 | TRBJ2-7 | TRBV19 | CASSIGGLGSYEQYF | TGTGCCAGTAGTATAGGGGGACTAGGATCCTACGAGCAGTACTTC
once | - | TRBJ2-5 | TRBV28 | CASSLIQGSGRGETQYF | TGTGCCAGCAGTTTAATCCAGGGATCGGGTCGGGGAGAGACCCAGTACTTC
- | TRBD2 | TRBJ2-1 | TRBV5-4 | CASSLGTSGNNEQFF | TGTGCCAGCAGTCTGGGGACTAGCGGAAACAATGAGCAGTTCTTC
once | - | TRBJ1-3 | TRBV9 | CASSVGDSSGNTIYF | TGTGCCAGCAGCGTAGGGGATAGCTCTGGAAACACCATATATTTT
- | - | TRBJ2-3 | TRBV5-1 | CASSLRSRPKADTQYF | TGCGCCAGCAGCTTGCGCTCACGCCCAAAAGCGGATACGCAGTATTTT
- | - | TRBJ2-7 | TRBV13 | CASSLGSSYEQYF | TGTGCCAGCAGCTTGGGGTCCTCCTACGAGCAGTACTTC
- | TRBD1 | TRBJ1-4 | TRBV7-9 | CASTSRGQGEKLFF | TGTGCCAGCACCTCGAGGGGGCAGGGCGAAAAACTGTTTTTT
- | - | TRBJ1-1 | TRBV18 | CASSPSGQNTEAFF | TGTGCCAGCTCACCCTCGGGACAGAACACTGAAGCTTTCTTT
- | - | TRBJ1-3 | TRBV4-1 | CASSPPGTISGNTIYF | TGCGCCAGCAGCCCCCCGGGGACTATCTCTGGAAACACCATATATTTT
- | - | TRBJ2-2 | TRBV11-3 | CASSLDRYTGELFF | TGTGCCAGCAGCTTAGATCGGTACACCGGGGAGCTGTTTTTT
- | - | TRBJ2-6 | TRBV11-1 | CASSLLTGAGANVLTF | TGTGCCAGCAGCTTACTTACCGGGGCTGGGGCCAACGTCCTGACTTTC